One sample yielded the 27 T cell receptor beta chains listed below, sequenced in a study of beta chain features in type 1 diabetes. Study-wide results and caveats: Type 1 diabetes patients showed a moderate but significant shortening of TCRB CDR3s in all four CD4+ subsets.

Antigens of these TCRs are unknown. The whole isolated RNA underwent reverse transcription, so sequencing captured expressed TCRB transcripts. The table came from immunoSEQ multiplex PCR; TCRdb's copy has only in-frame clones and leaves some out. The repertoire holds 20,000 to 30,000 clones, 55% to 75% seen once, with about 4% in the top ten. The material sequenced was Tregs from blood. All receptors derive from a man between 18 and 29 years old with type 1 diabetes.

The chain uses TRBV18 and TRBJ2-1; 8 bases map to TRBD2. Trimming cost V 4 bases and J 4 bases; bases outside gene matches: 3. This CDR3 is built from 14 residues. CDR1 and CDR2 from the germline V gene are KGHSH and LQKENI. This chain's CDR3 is CASSLTSGYNEQFF. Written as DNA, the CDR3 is TGTGCCAGCTCACTCACTAGCGGTTACAATGAGCAGTTCTTC.

The CDR3 loop reads CASRTGFVGELFF. Written as DNA, the CDR3 is TGTGCCAGCAGGACAGGGTTCGTCGGGGAGCTGTTTTTT. This rearrangement joins TRBV27 to TRBJ2-2, with 7 nucleotides matching TRBD1. CDR3 size: 13 residues. Germline loops: CDR1 MNHEY, CDR2 SMNVEV (reference sequence). V shed 6 bases, J shed 7 bases, and the junction held 5 bases outside the gene matches.

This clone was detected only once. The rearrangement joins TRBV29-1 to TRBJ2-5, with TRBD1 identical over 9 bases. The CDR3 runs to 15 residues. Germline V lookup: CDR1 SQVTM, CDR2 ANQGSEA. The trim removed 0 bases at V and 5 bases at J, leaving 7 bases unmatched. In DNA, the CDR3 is TGCAGCGTTGAAGAAGGGACAGGGATTTCGGAGACCCAGTACTTC. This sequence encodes CSVEEGTGISETQYF.

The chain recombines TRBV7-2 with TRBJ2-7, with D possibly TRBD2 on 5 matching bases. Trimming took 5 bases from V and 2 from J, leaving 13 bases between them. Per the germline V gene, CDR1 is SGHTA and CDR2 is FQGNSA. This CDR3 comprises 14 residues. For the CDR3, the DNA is TGTGCCAGCAGCCCGCAGAGGGCCGCCTACGAGCAGTACTTC. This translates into CASSPQRAAYEQYF.

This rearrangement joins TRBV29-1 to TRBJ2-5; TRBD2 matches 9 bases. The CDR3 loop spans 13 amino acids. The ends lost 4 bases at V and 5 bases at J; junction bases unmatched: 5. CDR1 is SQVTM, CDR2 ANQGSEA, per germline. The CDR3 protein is CSVVGTSFETQYF. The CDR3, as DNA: TGCAGCGTTGTCGGGACTAGCTTCGAGACCCAGTACTTC.

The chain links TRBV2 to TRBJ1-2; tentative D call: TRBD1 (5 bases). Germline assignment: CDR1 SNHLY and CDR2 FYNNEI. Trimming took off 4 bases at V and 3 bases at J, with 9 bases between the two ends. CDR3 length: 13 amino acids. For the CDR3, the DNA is TGTGCCAGCAGTGTCAGGGAGGACTATGGCTACACCTTC. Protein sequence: CASSVREDYGYTF.

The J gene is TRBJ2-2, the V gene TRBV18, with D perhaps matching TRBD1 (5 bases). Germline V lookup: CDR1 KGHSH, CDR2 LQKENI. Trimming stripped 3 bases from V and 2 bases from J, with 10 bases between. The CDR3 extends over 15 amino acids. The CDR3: CASSPSRTNTGELFF. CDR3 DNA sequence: TGTGCCAGCTCACCCTCGCGGACAAACACCGGGGAGCTGTTTTTT.

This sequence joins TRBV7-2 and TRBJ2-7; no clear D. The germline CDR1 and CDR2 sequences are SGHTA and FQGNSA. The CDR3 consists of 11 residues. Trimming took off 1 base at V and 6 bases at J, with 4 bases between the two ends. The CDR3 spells CASSLGAEQYF. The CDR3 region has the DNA TGTGCCAGCAGCTTAGGGGCCGAGCAGTACTTC.

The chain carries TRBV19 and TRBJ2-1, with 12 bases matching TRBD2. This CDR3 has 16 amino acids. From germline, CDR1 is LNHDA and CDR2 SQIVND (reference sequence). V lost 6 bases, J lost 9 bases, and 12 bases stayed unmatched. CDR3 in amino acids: CASSDRRLAGVREQFF. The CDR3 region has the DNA TGTGCCAGTAGCGACCGGAGACTAGCGGGAGTGCGTGAGCAGTTCTTC.

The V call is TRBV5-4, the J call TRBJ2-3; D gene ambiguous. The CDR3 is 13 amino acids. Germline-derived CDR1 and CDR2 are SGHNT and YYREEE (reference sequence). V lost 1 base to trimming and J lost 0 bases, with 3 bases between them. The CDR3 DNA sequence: TGTGCCAGCAGCTTGACTAGCACAGATACGCAGTATTTT. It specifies CASSLTSTDTQYF. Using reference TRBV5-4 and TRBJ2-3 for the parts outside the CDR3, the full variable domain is ETGVTQSPTHLIKTRGQQVTLRCSSQSGHNTVSWYQQALGQGPQFIFQYYREEENGRGNFPPRFSGLQFPNYSSELNVNALELDDSALYLCASSLTSTDTQYFGPGTRLTVL.

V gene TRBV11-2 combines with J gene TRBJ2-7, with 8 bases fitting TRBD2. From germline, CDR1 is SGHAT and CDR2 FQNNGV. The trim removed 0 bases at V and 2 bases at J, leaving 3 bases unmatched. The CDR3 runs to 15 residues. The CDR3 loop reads CASSLEAGGAYEQYF. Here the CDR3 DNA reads TGTGCCAGCAGCTTAGAGGCGGGAGGAGCCTACGAGCAGTACTTC.

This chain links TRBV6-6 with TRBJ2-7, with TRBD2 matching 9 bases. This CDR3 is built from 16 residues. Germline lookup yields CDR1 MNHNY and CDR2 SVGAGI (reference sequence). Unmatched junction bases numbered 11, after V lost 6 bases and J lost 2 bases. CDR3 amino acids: CASSRPFAGGPYEQYF. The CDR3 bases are TGTGCCAGCAGCCGCCCTTTTGCGGGAGGGCCCTACGAGCAGTACTTC.

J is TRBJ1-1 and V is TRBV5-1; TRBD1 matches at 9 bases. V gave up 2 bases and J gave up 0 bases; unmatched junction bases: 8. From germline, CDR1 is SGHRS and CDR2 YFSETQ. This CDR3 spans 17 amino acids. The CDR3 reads CASSLVPGQGLNTEAFF. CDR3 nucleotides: TGCGCCAGCAGCTTAGTACCGGGACAGGGCCTGAACACTGAAGCTTTCTTT.

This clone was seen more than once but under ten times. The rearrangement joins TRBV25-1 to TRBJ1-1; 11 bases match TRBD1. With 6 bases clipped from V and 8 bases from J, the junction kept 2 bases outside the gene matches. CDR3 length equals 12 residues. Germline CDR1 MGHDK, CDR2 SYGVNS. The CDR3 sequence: CASRGQGVEAFF. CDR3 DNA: TGTGCCAGCAGGGGACAGGGGGTAGAAGCTTTCTTT.

Here the CDR3 DNA reads TGTGCCAGCGGGGGCCCTGGGGCCAACGTCCTGACTTTC. As protein: CASGGPGANVLTF. This chain uses TRBV27 with TRBJ2-6; D is possibly TRBD1 (6 bases). The CDR3 has 13 amino acids. Trimming left V 8 bases short and J 2 bases short, with 7 bases between. Germline V gene sequence: CDR1 MNHEY, CDR2 SMNVEV (reference sequence).

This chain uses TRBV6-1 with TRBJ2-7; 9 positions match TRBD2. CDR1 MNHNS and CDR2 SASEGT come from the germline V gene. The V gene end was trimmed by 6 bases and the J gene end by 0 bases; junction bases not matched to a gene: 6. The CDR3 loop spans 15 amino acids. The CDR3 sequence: CASSRTSGSSYEQYF. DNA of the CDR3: TGTGCCAGCAGCCGAACTAGCGGGTCCTCCTACGAGCAGTACTTC.

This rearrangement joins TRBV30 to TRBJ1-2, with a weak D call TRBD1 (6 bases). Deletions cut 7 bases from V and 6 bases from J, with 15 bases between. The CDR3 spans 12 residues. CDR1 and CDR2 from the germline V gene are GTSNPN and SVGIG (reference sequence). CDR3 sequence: CAYDRGANGYTF. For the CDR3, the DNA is TGTGCCTACGACCGGGGGGCGAATGGCTACACCTTC.

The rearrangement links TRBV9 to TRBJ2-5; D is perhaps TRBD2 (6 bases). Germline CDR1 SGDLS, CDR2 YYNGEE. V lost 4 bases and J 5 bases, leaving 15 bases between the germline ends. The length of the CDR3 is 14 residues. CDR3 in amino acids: CASSRSAGHETQYF. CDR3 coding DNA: TGTGCCAGCAGCCGTAGCGCGGGGCACGAGACCCAGTACTTC.

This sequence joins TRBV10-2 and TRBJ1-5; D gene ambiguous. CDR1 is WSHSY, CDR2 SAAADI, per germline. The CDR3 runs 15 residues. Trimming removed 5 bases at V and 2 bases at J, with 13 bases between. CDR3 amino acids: CASSRQGGGNQPQHF. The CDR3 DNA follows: TGCGCCAGCAGTCGGCAAGGCGGCGGCAATCAGCCCCAGCATTTT.

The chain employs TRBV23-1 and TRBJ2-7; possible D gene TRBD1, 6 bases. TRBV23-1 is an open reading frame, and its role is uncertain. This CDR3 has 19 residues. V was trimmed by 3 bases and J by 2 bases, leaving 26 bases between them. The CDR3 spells CASSHRQESAPGSTYEQYF. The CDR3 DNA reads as TGCGCCAGCAGTCACCGACAGGAATCCGCCCCGGGCTCAACCTACGAGCAGTACTTC.

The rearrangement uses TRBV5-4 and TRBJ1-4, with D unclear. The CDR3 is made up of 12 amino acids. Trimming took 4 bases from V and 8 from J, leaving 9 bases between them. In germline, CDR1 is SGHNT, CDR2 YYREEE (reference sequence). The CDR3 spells CASSRPREKLFF. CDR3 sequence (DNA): TGTGCCAGCAGCCGTCCCAGGGAAAAACTGTTTTTT.

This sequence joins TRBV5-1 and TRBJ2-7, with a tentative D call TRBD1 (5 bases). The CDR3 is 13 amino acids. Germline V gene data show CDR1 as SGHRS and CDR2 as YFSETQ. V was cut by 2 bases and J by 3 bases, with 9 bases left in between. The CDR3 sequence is CASSFQGRYEQYF. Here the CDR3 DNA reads TGCGCCAGCAGCTTCCAGGGCCGCTACGAGCAGTACTTC.

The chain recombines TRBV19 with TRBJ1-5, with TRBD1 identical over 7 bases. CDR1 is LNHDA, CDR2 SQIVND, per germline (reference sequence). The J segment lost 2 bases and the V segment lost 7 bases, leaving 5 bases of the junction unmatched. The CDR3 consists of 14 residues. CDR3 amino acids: CASMRGLGNQPQHF. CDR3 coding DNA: TGTGCCAGTATGAGGGGGCTTGGCAATCAGCCCCAGCATTTT.

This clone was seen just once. Here the CDR3 DNA reads TGCGCCAGCAGCTTAGCGGGACCCACAGATACGCAGTATTTT. Protein sequence: CASSLAGPTDTQYF. The chain is built from TRBV5-1 and TRBJ2-3, with 7 bases lining up with TRBD2. With 2 bases clipped from V and 2 bases from J, the junction kept 2 bases outside the gene matches. This CDR3 has 14 residues. CDR1 is SGHRS and CDR2 is YFSETQ in the germline V gene.

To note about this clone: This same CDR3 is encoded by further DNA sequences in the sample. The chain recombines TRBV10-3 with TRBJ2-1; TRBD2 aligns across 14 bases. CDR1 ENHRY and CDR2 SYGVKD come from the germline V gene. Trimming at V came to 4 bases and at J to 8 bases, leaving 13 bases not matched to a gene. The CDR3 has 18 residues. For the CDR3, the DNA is TGTGCCATCAGTGGCGCGCCTTCCGGGACTAGCGGGAGCGATGAGCAGTTCTTC. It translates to CAISGAPSGTSGSDEQFF.

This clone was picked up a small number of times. The DNA of the CDR3 is TGTGCCAGCAGTCTTCTACTAGCGGCCGCTGAGCGTCAGTTCTTC. Protein: CASSLLLAAAERQFF. The chain links TRBV2 to TRBJ2-1; 8 bases match TRBD2. V was pared by 5 bases and J by 13 bases, with 16 bases of the junction left unmatched. CDR3 length equals 15 residues. Germline assignment: CDR1 SNHLY and CDR2 FYNNEI.

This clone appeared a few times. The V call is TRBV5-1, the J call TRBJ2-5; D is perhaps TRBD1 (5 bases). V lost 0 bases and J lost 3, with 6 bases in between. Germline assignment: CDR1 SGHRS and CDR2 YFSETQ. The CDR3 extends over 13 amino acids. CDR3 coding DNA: TGCGCCAGCAGCTTGGGACAGAAAGAGACCCAGTACTTC. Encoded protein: CASSLGQKETQYF.